Each of the 7 T cell receptor beta chains below was sequenced from the same sample in a study of cytomegalovirus exposure and HLA in healthy donors. This PCR relied on a set of 60 Vbeta primers and 13 Jbeta primers. This table comes from immunoSEQ multiplex PCR, and its TCRdb copy is limited to in-frame clones, with some not included. The data show around 250,000 clones, about 80% seen once. Sequenced material: PBMCs. The source is a woman in her sixties in good health and CMV-seropositive.

The rearrangement links TRBV4-1 to TRBJ2-5; no clear D. The J call may be faulty, since TRBJ2-7 better matches the DNA end. Germline CDR1 MGHRA, CDR2 YSYEKL. This CDR3 has 17 residues. The CDR3 DNA reads TGCGCCAGCAGCCAAGATCAACCCAGGTTCAGCTCCTACGAGCAGTACTTC. It codes for CASSQDQPRFSSYEQYF.

The V gene is TRBV5-1, the J gene TRBJ2-7; 11 bases are shared with TRBD1. The CDR3 spans 15 residues. Looked up from germline, CDR1 is SGHRS and CDR2 is YFSETQ. The V and J ends lost 1 base and 2 bases, in that order; junction bases with no gene match: 2. CDR3 nucleotides: TGCGCCAGCAGCTTGTTGGGACAGGGGGCCTACGAGCAGTACTTC. As protein: CASSLLGQGAYEQYF.

This chain joins TRBV6-1 and TRBJ2-7, with 8 bases matching TRBD1. Trimming took 4 bases from V and 0 from J; bases not matched to a gene: 8. This CDR3 comprises 16 residues. Germline assignment: CDR1 MNHNS and CDR2 SASEGT. The CDR3 DNA is TGTGCCAGCAGTGTCAACCGGGACAGGAGCTCCTACGAGCAGTACTTC. Translated: CASSVNRDRSSYEQYF.

The rearrangement uses TRBV29-1 and TRBJ1-1; 7 bases fit TRBD1. The germline V gene encodes CDR1 SQVTM and CDR2 ANQGSEA. Germline trimming cut 6 bases from V and 4 bases from J; bases unmatched to any gene: 8. This CDR3 comprises 13 residues. The CDR3 DNA sequence: TGCAGCGTAACAGGGGTAATAAGCACTGAAGCTTTCTTT. Amino acids: CSVTGVISTEAFF.

This clone has more than one count but fewer than ten. V is TRBV7-9 and J is TRBJ2-3; TRBD2 matches 10 bases. V was clipped by 3 bases and J by 3 bases; unmatched bases: 9. The CDR3 sequence is 17 residues long. The germline CDR1 and CDR2 sequences are SEHNR and FQNEAQ (reference sequence). CDR3 nucleotide sequence: TGTGCCAGCAGCTTTTCGGCTAGCGGGAGTTTAACAGATACGCAGTATTTT. Translation gives CASSFSASGSLTDTQYF.

The chain carries TRBV6-4 and TRBJ1-5; 9 bases align to TRBD1. In germline, CDR1 is MRHNA, CDR2 SNTAGT. The V and J ends lost 7 bases and 0 bases, in that order; junction bases with no gene match: 10. The CDR3 contains 17 residues. The CDR3 nucleotides read TGTGCCAGCATTTTAGGACAGGGGAGTTATAGCAATCAGCCCCAGCATTTT. Protein sequence: CASILGQGSYSNQPQHF.

The chain combines TRBV30 with TRBJ1-1; 8 bases line up with TRBD1. The CDR3 length is 13 residues. In germline, CDR1 is GTSNPN, CDR2 SVGIG (reference sequence). Losses at the gene ends were 3 bases for V and 5 bases for J; bases not matched to a gene: 5. CDR3 nucleotide sequence: TGTGCCTGGAGCGACAGGGGAGTGACTGAAGCTTTCTTT. Encoded protein: CAWSDRGVTEAFF.